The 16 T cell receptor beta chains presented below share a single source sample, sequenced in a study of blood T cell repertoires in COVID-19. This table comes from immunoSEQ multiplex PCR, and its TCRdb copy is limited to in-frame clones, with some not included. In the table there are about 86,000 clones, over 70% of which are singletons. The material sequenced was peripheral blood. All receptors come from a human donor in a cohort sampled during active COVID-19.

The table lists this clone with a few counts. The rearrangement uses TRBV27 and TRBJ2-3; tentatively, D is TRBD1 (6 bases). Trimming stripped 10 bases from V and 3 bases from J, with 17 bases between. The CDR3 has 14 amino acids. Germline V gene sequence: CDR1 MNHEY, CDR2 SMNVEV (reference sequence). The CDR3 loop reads CATLGGHRTDTQYF. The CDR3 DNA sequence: TGTGCCACCCTAGGGGGACATCGGACAGATACGCAGTATTTT.

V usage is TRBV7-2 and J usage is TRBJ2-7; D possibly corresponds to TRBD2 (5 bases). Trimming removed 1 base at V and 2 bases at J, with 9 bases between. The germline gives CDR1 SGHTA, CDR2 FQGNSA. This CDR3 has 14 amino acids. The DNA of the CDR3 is TGTGCCAGCAGCTTAGATCGGGGAGCCTACGAGCAGTACTTC. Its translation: CASSLDRGAYEQYF.

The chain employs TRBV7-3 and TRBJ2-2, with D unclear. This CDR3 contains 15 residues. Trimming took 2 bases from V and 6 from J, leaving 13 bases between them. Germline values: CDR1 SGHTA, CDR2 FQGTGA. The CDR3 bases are TGTGCCAGCAGCTTAGGGCTTGGGCAATCCGGGGAGCTGTTTTTT. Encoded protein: CASSLGLGQSGELFF.

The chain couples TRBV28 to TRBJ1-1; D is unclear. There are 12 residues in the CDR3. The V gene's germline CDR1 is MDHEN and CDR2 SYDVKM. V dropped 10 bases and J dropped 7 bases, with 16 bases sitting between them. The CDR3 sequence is CATERDTDEAFF. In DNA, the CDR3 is TGTGCCACCGAAAGAGACACAGATGAAGCTTTCTTT.

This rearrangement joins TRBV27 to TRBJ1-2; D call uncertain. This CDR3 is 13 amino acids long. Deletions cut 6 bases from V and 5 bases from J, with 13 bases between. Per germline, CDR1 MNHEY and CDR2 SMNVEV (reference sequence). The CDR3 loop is CASSIQNGYGYTF. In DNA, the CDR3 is TGTGCCAGCAGCATACAGAATGGGTATGGCTACACCTTC.

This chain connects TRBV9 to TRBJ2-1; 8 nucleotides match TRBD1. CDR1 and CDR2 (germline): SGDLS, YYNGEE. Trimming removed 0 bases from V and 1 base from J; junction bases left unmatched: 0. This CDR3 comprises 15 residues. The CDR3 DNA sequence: TGTGCCAGCAGCGTAGGACAGGGGTCCTACAATGAGCAGTTCTTC. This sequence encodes CASSVGQGSYNEQFF.

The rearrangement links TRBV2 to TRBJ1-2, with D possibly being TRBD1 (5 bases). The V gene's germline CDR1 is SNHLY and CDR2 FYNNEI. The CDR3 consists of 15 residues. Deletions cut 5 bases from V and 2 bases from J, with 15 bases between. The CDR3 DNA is TGTGCCAGCAGTCCAACCCAGGGTTCAAACTATGGCTACACCTTC. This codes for CASSPTQGSNYGYTF.

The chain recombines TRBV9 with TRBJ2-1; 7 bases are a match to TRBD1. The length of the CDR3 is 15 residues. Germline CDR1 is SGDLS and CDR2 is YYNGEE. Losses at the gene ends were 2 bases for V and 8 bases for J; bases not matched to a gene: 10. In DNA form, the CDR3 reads TGTGCCAGCAGCGTCTACAGGGACAGCGGAGATGAGCAGTTCTTC. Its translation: CASSVYRDSGDEQFF.

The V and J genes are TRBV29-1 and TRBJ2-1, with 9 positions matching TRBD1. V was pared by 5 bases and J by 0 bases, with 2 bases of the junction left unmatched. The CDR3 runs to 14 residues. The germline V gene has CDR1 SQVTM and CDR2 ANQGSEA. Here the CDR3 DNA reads TGCAGCGTTTACAGGGGGCACTCCTACAATGAGCAGTTCTTC. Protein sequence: CSVYRGHSYNEQFF.

Here the CDR3 DNA reads TGTGCCAGCAGCTTCGGGGGGGTATCAGGGACTGAAGCTTTCTTT. It is translated as CASSFGGVSGTEAFF. The V call is TRBV6-2 or TRBV6-3, the J call TRBJ1-1; TRBD1 might be the D (5 bases). Germline values: CDR1 MNHEY, CDR2 SVGEGT. This CDR3 spans 15 amino acids. V was shortened by 6 bases and J by 5 bases, with 19 bases between the two germline ends.

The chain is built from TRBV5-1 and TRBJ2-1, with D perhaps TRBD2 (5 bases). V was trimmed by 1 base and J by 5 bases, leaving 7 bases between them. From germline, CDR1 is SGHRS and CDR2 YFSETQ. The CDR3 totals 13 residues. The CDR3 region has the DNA TGCGCCAGCAGCTTGAGCGGCGACAATGAGCAGTTCTTC. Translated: CASSLSGDNEQFF.

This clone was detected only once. Here the CDR3 reads CASSMGQGPYSNTEAFF. The CDR3 DNA follows: TGCGCCAGCAGCATGGGACAGGGGCCCTACTCGAACACTGAAGCTTTCTTT. The chain links TRBV5-1 to TRBJ1-1, with 10 bases matching TRBD1. The CDR3 covers 17 residues. The V and J ends lost 4 bases and 1 base, in that order; junction bases with no gene match: 10. Germline V gene lookup returns CDR1 SGHRS and CDR2 YFSETQ.

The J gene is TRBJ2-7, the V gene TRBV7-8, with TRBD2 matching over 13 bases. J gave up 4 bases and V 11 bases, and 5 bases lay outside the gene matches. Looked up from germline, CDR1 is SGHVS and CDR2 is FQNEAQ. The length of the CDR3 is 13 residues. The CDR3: CACQTSGRYEQYF. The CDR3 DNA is TGTGCCTGTCAGACTAGCGGGAGGTACGAGCAGTACTTC.

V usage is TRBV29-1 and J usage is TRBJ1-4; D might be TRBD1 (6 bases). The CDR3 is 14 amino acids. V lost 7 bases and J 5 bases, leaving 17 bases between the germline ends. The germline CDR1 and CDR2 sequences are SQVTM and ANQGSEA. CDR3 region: CSAAERGGNEKLFF. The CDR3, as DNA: TGCAGCGCGGCCGAGAGGGGGGGGAATGAAAAACTGTTTTTT.

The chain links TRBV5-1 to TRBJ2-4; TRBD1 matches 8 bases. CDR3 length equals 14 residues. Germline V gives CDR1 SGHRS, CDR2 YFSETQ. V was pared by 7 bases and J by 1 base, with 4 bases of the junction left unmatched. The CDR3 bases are TGCGCCAGCCGACAGGGGTCGGCCAAAAACATTCAGTACTTC. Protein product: CASRQGSAKNIQYF.

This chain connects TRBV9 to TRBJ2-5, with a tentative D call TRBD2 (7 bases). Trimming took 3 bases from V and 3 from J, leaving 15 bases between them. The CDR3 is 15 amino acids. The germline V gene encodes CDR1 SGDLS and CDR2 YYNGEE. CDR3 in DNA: TGTGCCAGCAGCGCCGGGGGCGGGAGTAAAGAGACCCAGTACTTC. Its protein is CASSAGGGSKETQYF.